The entry below gives a single T cell receptor (beta chain) sequence along with its context. Its antigen is unidentified. This PCR relied on a set of 60 Vbeta primers and 13 Jbeta primers. Clones were sequenced by immunoSEQ multiplex PCR, and TCRdb holds only the in-frame ones, with some missing. The sample gives roughly 300,000 clones, 86% of which show up once; 3.5% to 4.5% is in the top ten. The sample is drawn from a study of cytomegalovirus exposure and HLA in healthy donors. General study results and limits: Productive rates of about 87% or about 30% were seen for most TCR beta V segments in an earlier analysis.

This CDR3 comprises 15 residues. The germline V gene encodes CDR1 SGDLS and CDR2 YYNGEE. V was cut by 2 bases and J by 4 bases, with 14 bases left in between. The sequence was collected from a man in his forties or fifties in good health and CMV-seropositive. The rearrangement links TRBV9 to TRBJ2-3; D is perhaps TRBD2 (5 bases). Sequenced sample: PBMCs. CDR3 sequence (DNA): TGTGCCAGCAGCGTCTCCCCGCTAGCAGCAGATACGCAGTATTTT. It translates to CASSVSPLAADTQYF.